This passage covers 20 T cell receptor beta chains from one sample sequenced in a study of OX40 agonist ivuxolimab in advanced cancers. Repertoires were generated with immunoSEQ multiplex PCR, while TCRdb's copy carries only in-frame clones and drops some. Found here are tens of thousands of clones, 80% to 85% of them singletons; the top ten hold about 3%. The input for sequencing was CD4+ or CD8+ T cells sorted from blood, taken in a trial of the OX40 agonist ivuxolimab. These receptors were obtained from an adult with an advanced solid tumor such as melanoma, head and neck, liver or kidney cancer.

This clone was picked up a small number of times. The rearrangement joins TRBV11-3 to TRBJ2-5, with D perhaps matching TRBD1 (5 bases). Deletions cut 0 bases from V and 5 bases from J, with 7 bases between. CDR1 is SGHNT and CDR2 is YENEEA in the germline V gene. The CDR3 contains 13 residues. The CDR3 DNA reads TGTGCCAGCAGCTTAGAGCAGGGTGAGACCCAGTACTTC. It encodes CASSLEQGETQYF.

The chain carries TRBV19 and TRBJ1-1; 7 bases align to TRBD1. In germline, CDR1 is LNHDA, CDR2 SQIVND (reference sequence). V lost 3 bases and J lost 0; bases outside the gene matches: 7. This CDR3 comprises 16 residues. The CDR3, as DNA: TGTGCCAGTAGTATTTACAGGGGCGGCCTGAACACTGAAGCTTTCTTT. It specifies CASSIYRGGLNTEAFF.

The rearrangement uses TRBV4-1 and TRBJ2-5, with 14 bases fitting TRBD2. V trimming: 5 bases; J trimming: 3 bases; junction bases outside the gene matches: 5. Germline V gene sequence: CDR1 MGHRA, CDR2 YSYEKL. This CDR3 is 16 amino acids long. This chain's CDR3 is CASSSGLAGGKETQYF. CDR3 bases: TGCGCCAGCAGCTCAGGACTAGCGGGGGGAAAAGAGACCCAGTACTTC.

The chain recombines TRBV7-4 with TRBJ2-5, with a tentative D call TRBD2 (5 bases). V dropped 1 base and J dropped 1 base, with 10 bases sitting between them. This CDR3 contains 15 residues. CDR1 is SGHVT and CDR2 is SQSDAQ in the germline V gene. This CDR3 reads CASSLDFAGQETQYF. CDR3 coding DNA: TGTGCCAGCAGCTTAGATTTCGCGGGCCAAGAGACCCAGTACTTC.

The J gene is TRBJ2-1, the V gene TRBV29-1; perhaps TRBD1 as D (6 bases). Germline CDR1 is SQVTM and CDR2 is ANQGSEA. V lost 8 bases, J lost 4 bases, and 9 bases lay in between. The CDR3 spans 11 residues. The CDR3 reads CSHRAYNEQFF. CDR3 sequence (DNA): TGCAGCCACAGGGCTTACAATGAGCAGTTCTTC.

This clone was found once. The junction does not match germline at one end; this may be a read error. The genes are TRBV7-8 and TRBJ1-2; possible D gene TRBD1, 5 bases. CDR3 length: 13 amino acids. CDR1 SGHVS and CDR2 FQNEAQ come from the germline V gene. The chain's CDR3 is CASSLDGQGRQHF. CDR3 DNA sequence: TGTGCCAGCAGCTTAGACGGGCAGGGCCGGCAGCATTTC.

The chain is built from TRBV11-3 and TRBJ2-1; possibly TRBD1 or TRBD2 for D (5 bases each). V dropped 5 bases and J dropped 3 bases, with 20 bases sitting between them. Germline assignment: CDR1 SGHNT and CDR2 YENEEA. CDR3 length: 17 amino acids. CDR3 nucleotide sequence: TGTGCCAGCAGCCCAGGGACGGCCAATTCGGGCTACAATGAGCAGTTCTTC. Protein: CASSPGTANSGYNEQFF.

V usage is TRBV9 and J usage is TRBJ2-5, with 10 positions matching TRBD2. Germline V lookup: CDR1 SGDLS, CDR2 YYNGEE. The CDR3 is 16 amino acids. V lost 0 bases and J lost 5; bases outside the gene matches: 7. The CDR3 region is CASSVGAGGLLETQYF. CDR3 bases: TGTGCCAGCAGCGTAGGAGCGGGGGGGCTGTTGGAGACCCAGTACTTC.

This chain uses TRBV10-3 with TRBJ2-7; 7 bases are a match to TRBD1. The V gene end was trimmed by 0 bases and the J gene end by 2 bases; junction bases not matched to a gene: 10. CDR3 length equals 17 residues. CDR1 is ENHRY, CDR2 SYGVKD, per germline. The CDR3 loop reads CAISESMFGTAPYEQYF. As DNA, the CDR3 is TGTGCCATCAGTGAGTCGATGTTCGGGACAGCCCCCTACGAGCAGTACTTC.

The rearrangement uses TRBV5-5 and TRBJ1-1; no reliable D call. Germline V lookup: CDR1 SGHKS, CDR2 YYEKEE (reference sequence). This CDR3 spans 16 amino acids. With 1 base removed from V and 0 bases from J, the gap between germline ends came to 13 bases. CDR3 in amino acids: CASSLFPGPMNTEAFF. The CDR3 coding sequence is TGTGCCAGCAGCTTGTTCCCAGGCCCCATGAACACTGAAGCTTTCTTT.

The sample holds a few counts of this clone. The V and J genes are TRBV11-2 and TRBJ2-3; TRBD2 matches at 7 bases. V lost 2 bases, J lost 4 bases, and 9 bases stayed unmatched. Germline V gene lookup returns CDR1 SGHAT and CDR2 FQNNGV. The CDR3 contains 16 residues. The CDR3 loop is CASSLLSGGRADTQYF. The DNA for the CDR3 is TGTGCCAGCAGCTTATTATCCGGGGGGAGGGCAGATACGCAGTATTTT.

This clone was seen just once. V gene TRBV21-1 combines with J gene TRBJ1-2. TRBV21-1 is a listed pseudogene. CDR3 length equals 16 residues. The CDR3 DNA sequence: TGTGCCAGCAGCAAAGTGTTAATCGGACTCCTCTATGGCTACACCTTC. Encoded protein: CASSKVLIGLLYGYTF.

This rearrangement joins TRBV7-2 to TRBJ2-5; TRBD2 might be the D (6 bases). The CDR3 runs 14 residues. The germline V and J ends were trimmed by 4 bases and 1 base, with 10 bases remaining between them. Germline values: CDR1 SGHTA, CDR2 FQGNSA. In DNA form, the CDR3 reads TGTGCCAGCAGCTCCCGACTAGTCCAAGAGACCCAGTACTTC. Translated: CASSSRLVQETQYF. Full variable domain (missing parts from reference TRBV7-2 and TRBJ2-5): GAGVSQSPSNKVTEKGKDVELRCDPISGHTALYWYRQSLGQGLEFLIYFQGNSAPDKSGLPSDRFSAERTGGSVSTLTIQRTQQEDSAVYLCASSSRLVQETQYFGPGTRLLVL.

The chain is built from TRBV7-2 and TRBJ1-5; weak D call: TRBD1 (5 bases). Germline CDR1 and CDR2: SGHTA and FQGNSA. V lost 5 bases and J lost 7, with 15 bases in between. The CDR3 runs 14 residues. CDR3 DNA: TGTGCCAGCAGCCCCGGGCAGGGAGGGCAGCCCCAGCATTTT. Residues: CASSPGQGGQPQHF.

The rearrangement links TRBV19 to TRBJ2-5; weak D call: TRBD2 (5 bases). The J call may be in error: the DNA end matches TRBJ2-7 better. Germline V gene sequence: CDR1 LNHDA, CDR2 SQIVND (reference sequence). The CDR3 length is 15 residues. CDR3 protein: CASSIASGVTYEQYF. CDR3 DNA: TGTGCCAGTAGTATAGCGAGCGGAGTAACCTACGAGCAGTACTTC.

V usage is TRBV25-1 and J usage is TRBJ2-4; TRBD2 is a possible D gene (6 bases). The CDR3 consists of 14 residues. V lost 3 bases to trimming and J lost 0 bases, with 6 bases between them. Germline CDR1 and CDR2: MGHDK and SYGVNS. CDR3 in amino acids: CASSEEGAKNIQYF. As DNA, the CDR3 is TGTGCCAGCAGTGAGGAGGGAGCCAAAAACATTCAGTACTTC.

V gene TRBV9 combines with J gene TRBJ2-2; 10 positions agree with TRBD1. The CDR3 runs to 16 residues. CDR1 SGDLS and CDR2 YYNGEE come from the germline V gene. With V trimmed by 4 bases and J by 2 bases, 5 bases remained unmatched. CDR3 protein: CASSPGTGANTGELFF. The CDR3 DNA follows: TGTGCCAGCAGCCCGGGGACAGGGGCCAACACCGGGGAGCTGTTTTTT. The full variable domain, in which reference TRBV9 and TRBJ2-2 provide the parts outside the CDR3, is DSGVTQTPKHLITATGQRVTLRCSPRSGDLSVYWYQQSLDQGLQFLIQYYNGEERAKGNILERFSAQQFPDLHSELNLSSLELGDSALYFCASSPGTGANTGELFFGEGSRLTVL.

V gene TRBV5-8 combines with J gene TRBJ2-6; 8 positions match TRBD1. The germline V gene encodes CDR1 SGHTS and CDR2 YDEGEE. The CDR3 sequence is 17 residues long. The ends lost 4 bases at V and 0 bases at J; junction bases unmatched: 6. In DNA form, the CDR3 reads TGTGCCAGCAGCCTGGACAGGGCCCGCTCTGGGGCCAACGTCCTGACTTTC. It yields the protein CASSLDRARSGANVLTF.

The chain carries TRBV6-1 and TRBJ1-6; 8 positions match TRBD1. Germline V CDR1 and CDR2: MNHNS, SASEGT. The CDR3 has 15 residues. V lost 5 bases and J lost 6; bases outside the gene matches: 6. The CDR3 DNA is TGTGCCAGCAGTTCCTTACAGGGGGTTAATTCACCCCTCCACTTT. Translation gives CASSSLQGVNSPLHF.

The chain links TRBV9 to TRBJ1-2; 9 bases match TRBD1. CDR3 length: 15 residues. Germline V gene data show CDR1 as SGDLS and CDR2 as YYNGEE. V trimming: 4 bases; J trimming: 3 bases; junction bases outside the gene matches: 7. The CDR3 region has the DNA TGTGCCAGCAGCTTTACAGGGGGCGGACACTATGGCTACACCTTC. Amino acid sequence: CASSFTGGGHYGYTF.